The 15 T cell receptor beta chains in this list originate from one sample, sequenced in a study of shared clonotypes between healthy human individuals. The protocol was immunoSEQ multiplex PCR, while the TCRdb copy is restricted to in-frame clones and leaves out a portion. The sample contains millions of clones, around nine tenths of which appear only once. Sequences were obtained from naive CD4+ T cells sorted from blood. Subset indicated: CD45RA+ positively selected. Receptors originate from a man aged 18 to 29 in good health.

The chain combines TRBV6-5 with TRBJ1-2, with TRBD1 matching over 12 bases. V lost 4 bases, J lost 8 bases, and 8 bases stayed unmatched. The germline V gene has CDR1 MNHEY and CDR2 SVGAGI. This CDR3 comprises 15 residues. As DNA, the CDR3 is TGTGCCAGCAGTTCACCGGGACAGGGGGCGACCGGCTACACCTTC. It is translated as CASSSPGQGATGYTF.

There are a few counts of this clone. V usage is TRBV5-1 and J usage is TRBJ1-1, with D possibly being TRBD1 (6 bases). V lost 1 base, J lost 3 bases, and 16 bases lay in between. CDR3 length equals 16 residues. CDR1 and CDR2 (germline): SGHRS, YFSETQ. The CDR3 region has the DNA TGCGCCAGCAGCTTGTTGGGCCAGGGGAGGGACACTGAAGCTTTCTTT. Translation gives CASSLLGQGRDTEAFF.

V and J are TRBV5-1 and TRBJ1-2; 11 nucleotides align to TRBD1. The CDR3 extends over 17 amino acids. Germline assignment: CDR1 SGHRS and CDR2 YFSETQ. The junction had 13 bases not matched to a gene; V was cut back by 5 bases and J by 4 bases. CDR3 amino acids: CASRPGQGAIIRYGYTF. The CDR3 DNA reads as TGCGCCAGCAGGCCCGGACAGGGGGCCATTATTCGCTATGGCTACACCTTC.

The chain joins TRBV9 to TRBJ1-6, with D perhaps TRBD1 (6 bases). Between the trimmed V and J ends, which lost 4 bases and 6 bases, there was a span of 17 bases. The CDR3 runs to 16 residues. CDR1 and CDR2 from the germline V gene are SGDLS and YYNGEE. The CDR3 reads CASSPSSDRRNSPLHF. For the CDR3, the DNA is TGTGCCAGCAGCCCCTCTTCTGACAGGCGTAATTCACCCCTCCACTTT.

The gene calls are TRBV6-4 and TRBJ1-6, with D tentatively TRBD1 (5 bases). Germline V lookup: CDR1 MRHNA, CDR2 SNTAGT. This CDR3 has 18 residues. The V end was cut by 5 bases, the J end by 0 bases, with 17 bases between. The DNA of the CDR3 is TGTGCCAGCAGTCCAACAGGATCGGGGAGCTCCTATAATTCACCCCTCCACTTT. Residues: CASSPTGSGSSYNSPLHF.

This chain links TRBV7-9 with TRBJ2-5; D unresolved. V was pared by 5 bases and J by 2 bases, with 12 bases between. In germline, CDR1 is SEHNR, CDR2 FQNEAQ (reference sequence). This CDR3 is built from 14 residues. The CDR3 DNA is TGTGCCAGCAGCCGGGTCCCAACACAAGAGACCCAGTACTTC. Translated: CASSRVPTQETQYF.

The rearrangement links TRBV19 to TRBJ2-1; the match to TRBD2 covers 11 bases. Germline V gene sequence: CDR1 LNHDA, CDR2 SQIVND (reference sequence). The CDR3 has 15 residues. After removal of 3 bases from V and 9 bases from J, the junction contained 7 bases not matched to a gene. Here the CDR3 reads CASSISGRASIEQFF. In DNA, the CDR3 is TGTGCCAGTAGTATTAGCGGGAGGGCCTCTATTGAGCAGTTCTTC.

The chain has TRBV11-1 and TRBJ2-1, with D tentatively TRBD1 or TRBD2 (5 bases each). Germline CDR1 SGHAT, CDR2 FQDESV (reference sequence). With 4 bases removed from V and 4 bases from J, the gap between germline ends came to 20 bases. This CDR3 contains 17 residues. CDR3 in amino acids: CASSSLTGTFSYNEQFF. In DNA form, the CDR3 reads TGTGCCAGCAGCTCCTTGACCGGGACCTTCTCTTACAATGAGCAGTTCTTC.

J is TRBJ2-1 and V is TRBV15; the match to TRBD2 covers 11 bases. Germline assignment: CDR1 LNHNV and CDR2 YYDKDF (reference sequence). The V segment lost 4 bases and the J segment 6 bases; nucleotides outside the gene matches: 5. The CDR3 is 15 residues long. CDR3 in DNA: TGTGCCACCAGCACCCTAGCGGGAGGCTCCAATGAGCAGTTCTTC. It codes for CATSTLAGGSNEQFF.

The chain employs TRBV5-1 and TRBJ2-5; 9 bases map to TRBD1. Germline assignment: CDR1 SGHRS and CDR2 YFSETQ. Trimming at V came to 0 bases and at J to 3 bases, leaving 6 bases not matched to a gene. The CDR3 totals 16 residues. The CDR3 region is CASSLATGGGEETQYF. CDR3 nucleotides: TGCGCCAGCAGCTTGGCCACAGGGGGCGGGGAAGAGACCCAGTACTTC.

The V and J genes are TRBV25-1 and TRBJ2-5; 8 positions match TRBD1. The tail of the sequence fits TRBJ2-7 better, so the J call may be wrong. The CDR3 totals 15 residues. The germline V gene has CDR1 MGHDK and CDR2 SYGVNS. The CDR3 bases are TGTGCCAGCAGTTCTGACAGGGGATCGGTCTACGAGCAGTACTTC. It encodes CASSSDRGSVYEQYF.

The chain couples TRBV19 to TRBJ1-5; D ambiguous. The ends were cut back, 5 bases at V and 1 base at J, with 6 bases in the middle. CDR1 LNHDA and CDR2 SQIVND come from the germline V gene (reference sequence). The CDR3 totals 13 residues. CDR3 loop: CASSDKSNQPQHF. The CDR3 DNA follows: TGTGCCAGTAGTGACAAGAGCAATCAGCCCCAGCATTTT.

This rearrangement joins TRBV30 to TRBJ2-7, with D possibly matching TRBD2 (7 bases). The CDR3 has 13 residues. The V gene's germline CDR1 is GTSNPN and CDR2 SVGIG (reference sequence). V lost 3 bases to trimming and J lost 3 bases, with 12 bases between them. The CDR3 here is CAWSAGAGYEQYF. CDR3 coding DNA: TGTGCCTGGAGCGCGGGGGCCGGCTACGAGCAGTACTTC. The entire variable domain, with the rest obtained from reference TRBV30 and TRBJ2-7, is as follows: SQTIHQWPATLVQPVGSPLSLECTVEGTSNPNLYWYRQAAGRGLQLLFYSVGIGQISSEVPQNLSASRPQDRQFILSSKKLLLSDSGFYLCAWSAGAGYEQYFGPGTRLTVT.

This clone was recorded only once. The chain links TRBV4-1 to TRBJ1-1; no reliable D call. The CDR3 length is 14 residues. Germline loops: CDR1 MGHRA, CDR2 YSYEKL. V was clipped by 1 base and J by 1 base, with 7 bases between them. The CDR3 sequence: CASSQVVRNTEAFF. The CDR3 bases are TGCGCCAGCAGCCAAGTGGTCAGGAACACTGAAGCTTTCTTT.

The chain uses TRBV7-2 and TRBJ1-6, with D uncertain. The CDR3 runs to 19 residues. Deletions cut 6 bases from V and 7 bases from J, with 28 bases between. Germline V CDR1 and CDR2: SGHTA, FQGNSA. The CDR3 reads CASSHFGQANGVANSPLHF. The CDR3 DNA reads TGTGCCAGCAGTCATTTCGGGCAGGCTAACGGCGTCGCAAATTCACCCCTCCACTTT.